The 23 T cell receptor beta chains given below trace back to one sample, sequenced in a study of blood T cell repertoires in COVID-19. Using immunoSEQ multiplex PCR, the repertoire was profiled, and TCRdb retains in-frame clones only, with some absent. The repertoire consists of some 120,000 clones, with about nine tenths occurring once and the leading ten covering about 3.5%. The sample consisted of peripheral blood. These receptors were obtained from a man in his forties or fifties with active COVID-19.

V and J are TRBV5-1 and TRBJ1-1; D is unclear. V dropped 0 bases and J dropped 1 base, with 7 bases sitting between them. The CDR3 covers 14 residues. Germline loops: CDR1 SGHRS, CDR2 YFSETQ. The DNA for the CDR3 is TGCGCCAGCAGCTTGGCCTTACAGAACACTGAAGCTTTCTTT. The encoded protein is CASSLALQNTEAFF.

The chain joins TRBV6-5 to TRBJ2-5, with 9 bases identical to TRBD1. Unmatched junction bases numbered 0, after V lost 2 bases and J lost 2 bases. Germline values: CDR1 MNHEY, CDR2 SVGAGI. The CDR3 length is 14 residues. CDR3 protein: CASSYGQGQETQYF. The CDR3 coding sequence is TGTGCCAGCAGTTACGGACAGGGGCAAGAGACCCAGTACTTC.

The chain recombines TRBV9 with TRBJ2-1; D is possibly TRBD2 (5 bases). Trimming pared 0 bases from V and 8 bases from J, leaving 21 bases between. CDR3 length equals 17 residues. CDR1 SGDLS and CDR2 YYNGEE come from the germline V gene. The DNA of the CDR3 is TGTGCCAGCAGCGTAGCTCGGCGGGCAGGATCTGATTATGAGCAGTTCTTC. Translation gives CASSVARRAGSDYEQFF.

The chain has TRBV28 and TRBJ1-5; TRBD1 matches at 10 bases. The CDR3 is 15 residues long. Germline-derived CDR1 and CDR2 are MDHEN and SYDVKM. With 5 bases clipped from V and 5 bases from J, the junction kept 6 bases outside the gene matches. In DNA form, the CDR3 reads TGTGCCAGCAGTCCCGGGACAGGGGTACATCAGCCCCAGCATTTT. Its translation: CASSPGTGVHQPQHF.

V is TRBV7-9 and J is TRBJ2-2; no definite D call. V lost 5 bases and J 7 bases, leaving 14 bases between the germline ends. CDR1 SEHNR and CDR2 FQNEAQ come from the germline V gene (reference sequence). CDR3 length: 14 residues. CDR3 in amino acids: CASSRLSRVGELFF. Here the CDR3 DNA reads TGTGCCAGCAGCCGGTTAAGTCGGGTCGGGGAGCTGTTTTTT.

The rearrangement joins TRBV5-6 to TRBJ2-1; TRBD1 might be the D (6 bases). The CDR3 sequence is 13 residues long. Trimming cost V 0 bases and J 7 bases, with 8 bases left between them. CDR1 SGHDT and CDR2 YYEEEE come from the germline V gene. The CDR3 nucleotides are TGTGCCAGCAGCTTGGTACAGGGTAATGAGCAGTTCTTC. Translating it yields CASSLVQGNEQFF.

The chain recombines TRBV6-5 with TRBJ1-2; tentatively, D is TRBD1 (5 bases). The CDR3 is 13 amino acids. CDR1 is MNHEY and CDR2 is SVGAGI in the germline V gene. Trimming shortened V by 6 bases and J by 2 bases, and 10 bases separated the two germline ends. The CDR3 is CASSQQENYGYTF. The DNA for the CDR3 is TGTGCCAGCAGCCAACAGGAAAACTATGGCTACACCTTC.

The chain employs TRBV5-1 and TRBJ1-5, with 9 nucleotides matching TRBD1. This CDR3 comprises 17 residues. The V gene end was trimmed by 4 bases and the J gene end by 0 bases; junction bases not matched to a gene: 8. Germline CDR1 and CDR2: SGHRS and YFSETQ. DNA of the CDR3: TGCGCCAGCAGCCCCGGGACAGGGATTTATAGCAATCAGCCCCAGCATTTT. Protein sequence: CASSPGTGIYSNQPQHF. The whole variable domain, remainder taken from reference TRBV5-1 and TRBJ1-5, is KAGVTQTPRYLIKTRGQQVTLSCSPISGHRSVSWYQQTPGQGLQFLFEYFSETQRNKGNFPGRFSGRQFSNSRSEMNVSTLELGDSALYLCASSPGTGIYSNQPQHFGDGTRLSIL.

This clone occurred once. The chain couples TRBV9 to TRBJ2-2; 12 nucleotides agree with TRBD2. Germline CDR1 reads SGDLS; CDR2 reads YYNGEE. This CDR3 region has 16 residues. V was clipped by 3 bases and J by 5 bases; unmatched bases: 5. The CDR3 DNA is TGTGCCAGCAGCGCAGGGACTAGCGGGCGGACCGGGGAGCTGTTTTTT. Translation: CASSAGTSGRTGELFF.

The chain links TRBV5-4 to TRBJ2-3; no clear D. The V gene's germline CDR1 is SGHNT and CDR2 YYREEE (reference sequence). With 4 bases removed from V and 5 bases from J, the gap between germline ends came to 5 bases. The CDR3 spans 11 residues. CDR3 DNA: TGTGCCAGCAGCCGGTTAGATACGCAGTATTTT. Its translation: CASSRLDTQYF.

This chain joins TRBV6-6 and TRBJ2-7; possible D gene TRBD2, 6 bases. CDR1 is MNHNY and CDR2 is SVGAGI in the germline V gene (reference sequence). There are 16 residues in the CDR3. The V end lost 0 bases, the J end lost 2 bases, and 14 bases lay between the germline ends. The CDR3 nucleotides are TGTGCCAGCAGTTACTCGAAGGGAGGCAGCACCTACGAGCAGTACTTC. It yields the protein CASSYSKGGSTYEQYF.

The chain uses TRBV5-1 and TRBJ2-1, with 8 bases identical to TRBD2. In germline, CDR1 is SGHRS, CDR2 YFSETQ. The ends lost 1 base at V and 4 bases at J; junction bases unmatched: 4. The CDR3 is made up of 15 amino acids. The CDR3 protein is CASSLMSGGYNEQFF. CDR3 nucleotide sequence: TGCGCCAGCAGCTTGATGTCGGGAGGGTACAATGAGCAGTTCTTC.

V and J are TRBV3-1 (or the pseudogene TRBV3-2) and TRBJ1-3; D is ambiguous. The CDR3 extends over 14 amino acids. Germline V gene lookup returns CDR1 LGHDT and CDR2 YNNKEL (reference sequence). V lost 5 bases to trimming and J lost 1 base, with 9 bases between them. The CDR3 region is CASSETQSGNTIYF. The DNA of the CDR3 is TGTGCCAGCAGCGAAACTCAATCTGGAAACACCATATATTTT.

The rearrangement joins TRBV5-1 to TRBJ2-1; D ambiguous. The ends were cut back, 4 bases at V and 0 bases at J, with 17 bases in the middle. CDR3 length: 17 residues. Germline V gene data show CDR1 as SGHRS and CDR2 as YFSETQ. This CDR3 reads CASSLPLSEVSYNEQFF. The DNA for the CDR3 is TGCGCCAGCAGCCTACCTCTGAGCGAGGTCTCCTACAATGAGCAGTTCTTC.

The chain is built from TRBV9 and TRBJ2-2, with TRBD2 matching over 8 bases. Losses at the gene ends were 0 bases for V and 5 bases for J; bases not matched to a gene: 9. CDR3 size: 17 residues. Germline V gene sequence: CDR1 SGDLS, CDR2 YYNGEE. CDR3 loop: CASSVGGGTRVTGELFF. The CDR3 DNA is TGTGCCAGCAGCGTAGGTGGCGGGACTAGGGTTACCGGGGAGCTGTTTTTT. Full variable domain (missing parts from reference TRBV9 and TRBJ2-2): DSGVTQTPKHLITATGQRVTLRCSPRSGDLSVYWYQQSLDQGLQFLIQYYNGEERAKGNILERFSAQQFPDLHSELNLSSLELGDSALYFCASSVGGGTRVTGELFFGEGSRLTVL.

This rearrangement joins TRBV7-8 to TRBJ2-3, with TRBD2 identical over 9 bases. The junction had 8 bases not matched to a gene; V was cut back by 3 bases and J by 4 bases. This CDR3 is 16 amino acids long. The germline gives CDR1 SGHVS, CDR2 FQNEAQ. CDR3 DNA: TGTGCCAGCAGCTTGCGAGCGGGGGGCAGCGCAGATACGCAGTATTTT. Its protein is CASSLRAGGSADTQYF.

The CDR3 coding sequence is TGCGCCAGCAGCGTACTAGCGGGTGACAATGAGCAGTTCTTC. Translated: CASSVLAGDNEQFF. V gene TRBV5-1 combines with J gene TRBJ2-1; 9 nucleotides agree with TRBD2. The germline gives CDR1 SGHRS, CDR2 YFSETQ. This CDR3 is 14 amino acids long. V trimming: 4 bases; J trimming: 5 bases; junction bases outside the gene matches: 4. Using reference TRBV5-1 and TRBJ2-1 for the parts outside the CDR3, the full variable domain is KAGVTQTPRYLIKTRGQQVTLSCSPISGHRSVSWYQQTPGQGLQFLFEYFSETQRNKGNFPGRFSGRQFSNSRSEMNVSTLELGDSALYLCASSVLAGDNEQFFGPGTRLTVL.

This chain connects TRBV6-2 or TRBV6-3 to TRBJ2-7; 7 bases match TRBD2. V trimming: 4 bases; J trimming: 4 bases; junction bases outside the gene matches: 16. CDR1 and CDR2 from the germline V gene are MNHEY and SVGEGT. CDR3 length: 17 residues. Here the CDR3 DNA reads TGTGCCAGCAGTTCCGGGGGAAGACTAGCCTTATCTTACGAGCAGTACTTC. Translated: CASSSGGRLALSYEQYF.

The V gene is TRBV11-2, the J gene TRBJ2-7; weak D call: TRBD1 (6 bases). V was shortened by 5 bases and J by 0 bases, with 14 bases between the two germline ends. Germline values: CDR1 SGHAT, CDR2 FQNNGV. This CDR3 is built from 15 residues. The CDR3 reads CASSGQYLDSYEQYF. The CDR3 bases are TGTGCCAGCAGCGGACAGTACTTGGACTCCTACGAGCAGTACTTC.

This rearrangement joins TRBV28 to TRBJ2-7; D is possibly TRBD1 (6 bases). Germline V gene data show CDR1 as MDHEN and CDR2 as SYDVKM. The V gene lost 3 bases and the J gene lost 3 bases, with 12 bases spanning the gap. The CDR3 has 14 residues. CDR3 bases: TGTGCCAGCAGTTTGGGGGCGGGCGGCTACGAGCAGTACGTC. As protein: CASSLGAGGYEQYV.

The chain joins TRBV12-5 to TRBJ1-1, with D perhaps matching TRBD1 (5 bases). CDR1 and CDR2 (germline): LGHNT, FRNRAP. V was pared by 9 bases and J by 5 bases, with 28 bases between. CDR3 length: 17 residues. CDR3 bases: TGTGCTAGCGAGGGGCGGGGCAAGGAGTTAATGGGTACTGAAGCTTTCTTT. It translates to CASEGRGKELMGTEAFF.

The gene calls are TRBV6-5 and TRBJ1-5, with D possibly matching TRBD1 (5 bases). This CDR3 region has 13 residues. V was shortened by 6 bases and J by 3 bases, with 9 bases between the two germline ends. Germline V gene sequence: CDR1 MNHEY, CDR2 SVGAGI. CDR3 loop: CASRGGTNQPQHF. DNA of the CDR3: TGTGCCAGCAGGGGGGGTACCAATCAGCCCCAGCATTTT.

The CDR3 nucleotides are TGCGCCAGCAGCCAAGATGGAGGAGGGCACCAGCCCCAGCATTTT. Its translation: CASSQDGGGHQPQHF. The chain recombines TRBV4-1 with TRBJ1-5; D gene ambiguous. The CDR3 runs 15 residues. V dropped 0 bases and J dropped 7 bases, with 13 bases sitting between them. Germline CDR1 reads MGHRA; CDR2 reads YSYEKL.